The subject of this entry is one T cell receptor beta chain. The conserved phenylalanine or tryptophan normally closing the CDR3 is absent here, so this likely arose from a read error. The DNA is left out, because the CDR3 cannot be placed on it with certainty; the CDR3 is given as TCRdb lists it. Stated time point: week 3, after first cycle of checkpoint inhibitor. Samples come from before therapy and from week 3 after the first blockade cycle. The assay was immunoSEQ multiplex PCR, and TCRdb's table has in-frame clones only and misses some. The table lists tens of thousands of clones, roughly 84% of them singletons. This entry belongs to a study of blood T cell dynamics during melanoma immunotherapy. Inclusive of both ends, the CDR3 amounts to 11 amino acids.

The sample in question was blood, obtained from a patient treated with checkpoint blockade. The TCR sequence derives from a human donor with melanoma. The chain employs TRBV7-5 and TRBJ1-1; the DNA was not compared with TRBD1, the D call given in the table. TRBV7-5 is listed as a pseudogene. The CDR3: CAQGALIAQGL.